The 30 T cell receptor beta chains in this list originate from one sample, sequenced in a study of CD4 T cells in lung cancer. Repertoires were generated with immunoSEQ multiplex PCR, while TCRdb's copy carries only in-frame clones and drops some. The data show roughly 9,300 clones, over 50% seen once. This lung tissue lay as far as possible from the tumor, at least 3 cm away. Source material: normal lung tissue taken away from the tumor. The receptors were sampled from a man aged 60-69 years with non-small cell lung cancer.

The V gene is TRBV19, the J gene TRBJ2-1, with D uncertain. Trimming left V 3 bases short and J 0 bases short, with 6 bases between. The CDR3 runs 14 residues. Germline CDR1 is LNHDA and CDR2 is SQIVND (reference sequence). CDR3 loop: CASSIVVSYNEQFF. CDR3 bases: TGTGCCAGTAGTATTGTAGTCTCCTACAATGAGCAGTTCTTC.

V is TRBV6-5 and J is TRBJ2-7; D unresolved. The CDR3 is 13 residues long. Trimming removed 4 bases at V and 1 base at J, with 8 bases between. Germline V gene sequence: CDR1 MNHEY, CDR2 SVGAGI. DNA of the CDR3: TGTGCCAGCAGTTTAACAATTTCCTACGAGCAGTACTTC. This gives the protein CASSLTISYEQYF.

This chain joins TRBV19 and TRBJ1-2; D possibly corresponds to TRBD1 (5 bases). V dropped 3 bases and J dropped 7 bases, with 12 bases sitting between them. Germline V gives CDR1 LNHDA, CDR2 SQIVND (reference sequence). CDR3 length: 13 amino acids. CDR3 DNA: TGTGCCAGTAGTATCGGCAGGGATGCTGGCTACACCTTC. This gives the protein CASSIGRDAGYTF.

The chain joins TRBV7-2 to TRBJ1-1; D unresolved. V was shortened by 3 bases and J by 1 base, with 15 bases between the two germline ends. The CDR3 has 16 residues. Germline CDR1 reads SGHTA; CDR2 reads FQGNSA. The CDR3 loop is CASSFLGVQRNTEAFF. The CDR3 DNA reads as TGTGCCAGCAGCTTCCTCGGGGTGCAGAGGAACACTGAAGCTTTCTTT.

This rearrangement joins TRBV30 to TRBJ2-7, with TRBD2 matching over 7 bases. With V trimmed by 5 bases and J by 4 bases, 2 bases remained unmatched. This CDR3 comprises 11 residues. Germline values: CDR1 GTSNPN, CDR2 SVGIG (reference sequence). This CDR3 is CAWGLVYEQYF. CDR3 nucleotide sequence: TGTGCCTGGGGACTAGTTTACGAGCAGTACTTC. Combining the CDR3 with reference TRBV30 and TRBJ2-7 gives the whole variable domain SQTIHQWPATLVQPVGSPLSLECTVEGTSNPNLYWYRQAAGRGLQLLFYSVGIGQISSEVPQNLSASRPQDRQFILSSKKLLLSDSGFYLCAWGLVYEQYFGPGTRLTVT.

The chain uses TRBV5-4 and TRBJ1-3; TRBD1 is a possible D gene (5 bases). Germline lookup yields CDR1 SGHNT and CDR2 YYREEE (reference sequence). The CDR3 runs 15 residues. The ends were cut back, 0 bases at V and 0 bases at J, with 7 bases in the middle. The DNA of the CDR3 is TGTGCCAGCAGCTTGGGGACATCCTCTGGAAACACCATATATTTT. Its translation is CASSLGTSSGNTIYF.

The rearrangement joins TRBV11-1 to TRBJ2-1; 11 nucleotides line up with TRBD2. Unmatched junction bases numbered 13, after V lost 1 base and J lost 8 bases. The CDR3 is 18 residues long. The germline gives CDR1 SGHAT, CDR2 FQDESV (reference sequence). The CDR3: CASSLGWDVAGGIYEQFF. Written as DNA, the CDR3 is TGTGCCAGCAGCTTAGGGTGGGACGTAGCGGGAGGGATCTATGAGCAGTTCTTC.

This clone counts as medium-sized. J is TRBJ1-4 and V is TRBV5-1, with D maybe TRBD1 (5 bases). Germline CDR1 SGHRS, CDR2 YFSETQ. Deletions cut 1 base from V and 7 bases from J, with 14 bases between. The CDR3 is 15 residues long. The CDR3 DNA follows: TGCGCCAGCAGCTTGTCTGGCAGGGATACTGAAAAACTGTTTTTT. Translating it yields CASSLSGRDTEKLFF.

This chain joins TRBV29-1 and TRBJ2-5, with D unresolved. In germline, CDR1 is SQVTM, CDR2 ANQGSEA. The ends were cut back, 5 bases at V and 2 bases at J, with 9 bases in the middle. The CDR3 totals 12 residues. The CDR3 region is CSVSRGQETQYF. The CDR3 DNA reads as TGCAGCGTTTCACGAGGTCAAGAGACCCAGTACTTC.

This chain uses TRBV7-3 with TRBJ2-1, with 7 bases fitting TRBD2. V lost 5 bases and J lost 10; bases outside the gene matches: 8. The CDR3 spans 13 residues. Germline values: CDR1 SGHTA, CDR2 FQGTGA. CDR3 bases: TGTGCCAGCAGCCAGGGAGCGGGAACCGAGCAGTTCTTC. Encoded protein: CASSQGAGTEQFF.

This CDR3 reads CASSLAGKNIQYF. The CDR3 nucleotides read TGTGCCAGCAGTCTAGCGGGGAAAAACATTCAGTACTTC. This sequence joins TRBV6-1 and TRBJ2-4; 9 bases line up with TRBD2. V was pared by 5 bases and J by 4 bases, with 0 bases of the junction left unmatched. This CDR3 is built from 13 residues. Germline-derived CDR1 and CDR2 are MNHNS and SASEGT.

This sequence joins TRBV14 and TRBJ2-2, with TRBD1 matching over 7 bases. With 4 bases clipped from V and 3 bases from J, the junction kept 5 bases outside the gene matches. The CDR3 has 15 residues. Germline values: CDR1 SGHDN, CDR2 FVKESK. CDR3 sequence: CASSRWTGHTGELFF. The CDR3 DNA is TGTGCCAGCAGCCGCTGGACAGGACACACCGGGGAGCTGTTTTTT.

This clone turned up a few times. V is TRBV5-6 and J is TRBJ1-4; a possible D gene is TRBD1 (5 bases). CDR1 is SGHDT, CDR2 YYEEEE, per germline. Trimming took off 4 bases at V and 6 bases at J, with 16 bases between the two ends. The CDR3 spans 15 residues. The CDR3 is CASSQAWQGDEKLFF. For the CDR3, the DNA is TGTGCCAGCAGCCAGGCATGGCAGGGTGATGAAAAACTGTTTTTT.

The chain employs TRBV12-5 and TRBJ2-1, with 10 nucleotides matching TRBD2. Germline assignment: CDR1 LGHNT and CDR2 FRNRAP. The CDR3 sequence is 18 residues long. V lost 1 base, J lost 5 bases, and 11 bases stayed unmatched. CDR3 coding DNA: TGTGCTAGTGGTTTGGGACAGGGAAGCGGGGGGGAAAACAATGAGCAGTTCTTC. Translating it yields CASGLGQGSGGENNEQFF.

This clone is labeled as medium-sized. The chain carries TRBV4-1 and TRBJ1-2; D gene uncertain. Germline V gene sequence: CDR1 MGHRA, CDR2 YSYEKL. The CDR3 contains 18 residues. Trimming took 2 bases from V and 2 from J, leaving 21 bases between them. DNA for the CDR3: TGCGCCAGCAGCCAACTACGCTCCTCGACAAGGCCGAACTATGGCTACACCTTC. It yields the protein CASSQLRSSTRPNYGYTF.

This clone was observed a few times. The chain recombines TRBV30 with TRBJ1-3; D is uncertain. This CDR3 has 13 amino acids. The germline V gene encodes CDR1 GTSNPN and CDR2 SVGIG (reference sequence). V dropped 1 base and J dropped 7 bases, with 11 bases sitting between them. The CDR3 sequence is CAWSGGNGNTIYF. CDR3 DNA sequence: TGTGCCTGGAGTGGAGGGAACGGTAACACCATATATTTT. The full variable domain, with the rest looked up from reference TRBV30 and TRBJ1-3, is SQTIHQWPATLVQPVGSPLSLECTVEGTSNPNLYWYRQAAGRGLQLLFYSVGIGQISSEVPQNLSASRPQDRQFILSSKKLLLSDSGFYLCAWSGGNGNTIYFGEGSWLTVV.

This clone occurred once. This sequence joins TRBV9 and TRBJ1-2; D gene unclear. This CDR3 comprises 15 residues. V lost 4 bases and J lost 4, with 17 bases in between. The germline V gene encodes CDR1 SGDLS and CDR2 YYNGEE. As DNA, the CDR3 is TGTGCCAGCAGCCCGTCGGGAGGTTCACTCTATGGCTACACCTTC. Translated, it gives CASSPSGGSLYGYTF.

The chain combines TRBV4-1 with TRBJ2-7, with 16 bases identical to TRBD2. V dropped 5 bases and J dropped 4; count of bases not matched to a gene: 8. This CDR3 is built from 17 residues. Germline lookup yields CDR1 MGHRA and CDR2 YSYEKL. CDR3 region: CASSTQGLAGGRYEQYF. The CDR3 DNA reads TGCGCCAGCAGCACTCAGGGACTAGCGGGAGGGAGGTACGAGCAGTACTTC.

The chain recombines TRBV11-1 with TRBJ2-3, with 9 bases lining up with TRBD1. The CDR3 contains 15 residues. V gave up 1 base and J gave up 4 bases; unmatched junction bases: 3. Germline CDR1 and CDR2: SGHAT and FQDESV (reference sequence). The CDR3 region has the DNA TGTGCCAGCAGCTTAGAGGGACAGGGACCAGATACGCAGTATTTT. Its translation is CASSLEGQGPDTQYF.

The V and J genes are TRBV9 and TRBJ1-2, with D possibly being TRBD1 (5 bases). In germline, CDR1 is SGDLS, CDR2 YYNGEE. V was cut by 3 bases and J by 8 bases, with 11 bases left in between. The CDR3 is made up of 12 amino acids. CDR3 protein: CASSGVAGGYTF. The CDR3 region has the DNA TGTGCCAGCAGCGGGGTCGCAGGGGGCTACACCTTC.

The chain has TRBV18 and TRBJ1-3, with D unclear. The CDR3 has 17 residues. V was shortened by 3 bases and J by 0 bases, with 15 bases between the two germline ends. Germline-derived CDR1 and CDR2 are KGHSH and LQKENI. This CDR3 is CASSPSLAGPSGNTIYF. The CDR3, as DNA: TGTGCCAGCTCACCGAGTCTGGCAGGCCCCTCTGGAAACACCATATATTTT.

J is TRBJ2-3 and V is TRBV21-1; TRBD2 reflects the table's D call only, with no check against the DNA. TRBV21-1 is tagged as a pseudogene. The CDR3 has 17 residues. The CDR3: CASSSIPSGGETDTQYF. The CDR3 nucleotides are TGTGCCAGCAGCAGCATACCAAGCGGGGGAGAAACAGATACGCAGTATTTT.

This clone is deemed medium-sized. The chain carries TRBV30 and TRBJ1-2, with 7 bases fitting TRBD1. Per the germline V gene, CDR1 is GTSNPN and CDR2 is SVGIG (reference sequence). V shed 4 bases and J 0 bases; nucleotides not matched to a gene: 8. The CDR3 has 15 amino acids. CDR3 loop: CAWTITGVANYGYTF. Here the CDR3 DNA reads TGTGCCTGGACCATCACAGGGGTAGCTAACTATGGCTACACCTTC.

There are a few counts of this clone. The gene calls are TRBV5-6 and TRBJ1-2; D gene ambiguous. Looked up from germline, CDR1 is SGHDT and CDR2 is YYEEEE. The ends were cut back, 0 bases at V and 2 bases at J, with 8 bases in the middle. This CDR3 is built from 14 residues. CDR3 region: CASSLGSLNYGYTF. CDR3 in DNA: TGTGCCAGCAGCTTGGGTTCTCTAAACTATGGCTACACCTTC.

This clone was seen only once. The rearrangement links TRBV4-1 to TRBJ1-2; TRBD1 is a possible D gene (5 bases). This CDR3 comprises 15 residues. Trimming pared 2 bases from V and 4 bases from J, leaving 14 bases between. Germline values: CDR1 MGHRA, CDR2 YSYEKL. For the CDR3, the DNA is TGCGCCAGCAGCCAAACCTACCGGACATTCTATGGCTACACCTTC. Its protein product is CASSQTYRTFYGYTF.

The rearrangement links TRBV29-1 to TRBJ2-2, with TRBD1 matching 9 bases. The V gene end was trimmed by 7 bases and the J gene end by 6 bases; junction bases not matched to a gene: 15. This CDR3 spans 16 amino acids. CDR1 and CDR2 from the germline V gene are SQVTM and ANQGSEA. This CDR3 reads CSAARGTGGLAGELFF. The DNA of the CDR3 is TGCAGCGCCGCAAGGGGAACAGGGGGCTTGGCCGGGGAGCTGTTTTTT.

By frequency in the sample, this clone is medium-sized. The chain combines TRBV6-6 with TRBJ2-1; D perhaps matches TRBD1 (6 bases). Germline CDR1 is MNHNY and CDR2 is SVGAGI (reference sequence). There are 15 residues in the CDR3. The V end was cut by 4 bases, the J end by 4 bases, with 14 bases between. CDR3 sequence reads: CASSSIGTTYNEQFF. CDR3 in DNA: TGTGCCAGCAGTTCTATCGGGACAACATACAATGAGCAGTTCTTC.

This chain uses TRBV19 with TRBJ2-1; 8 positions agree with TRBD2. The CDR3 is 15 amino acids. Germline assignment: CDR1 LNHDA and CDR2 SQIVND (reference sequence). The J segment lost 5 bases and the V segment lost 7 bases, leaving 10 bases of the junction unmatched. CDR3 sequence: CASTQTSGAHNEQFF. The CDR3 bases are TGTGCCAGTACTCAAACTAGCGGAGCCCACAATGAGCAGTTCTTC.

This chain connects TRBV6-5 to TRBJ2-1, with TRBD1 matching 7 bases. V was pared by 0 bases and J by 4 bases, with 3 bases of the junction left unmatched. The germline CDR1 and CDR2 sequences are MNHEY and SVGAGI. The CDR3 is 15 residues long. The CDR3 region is CASSYSGTAYNEQFF. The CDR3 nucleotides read TGTGCCAGCAGTTACTCAGGGACAGCATACAATGAGCAGTTCTTC.

In DNA form, the CDR3 reads TGTGCCAGCACCTCCCACCCCGGGACTTCCTCTGGGGCCAACGTCCTGACTTTC. It codes for CASTSHPGTSSGANVLTF. The chain couples TRBV28 to TRBJ2-6; weak D call: TRBD2 (6 bases). Trimming stripped 7 bases from V and 0 bases from J, with 19 bases between. The germline CDR1 and CDR2 sequences are MDHEN and SYDVKM. The CDR3 covers 18 residues.